The sequence of this TCR beta chain was determined in a study of OX40 agonist ivuxolimab in advanced cancers. For the study at large: An anti-OX40 (CD134) antibody with agonistic activity, ivuxolimab, was administered to patients. Among those treated, three patients had partial responses, one with hepatocellular carcinoma and two with cutaneous melanoma.

Trimming pared 5 bases from V and 6 bases from J, leaving 15 bases between. The CDR3 extends over 14 amino acids. In germline, CDR1 is SGHNT, CDR2 YENEEA. Blood sampling took place at baseline, cycle 4 day 1, and cycle 7 day 1. The method was immunoSEQ multiplex PCR; TCRdb's version includes in-frame clones alone and lacks a portion of them. The table includes fewer than 85,000 clones, just under 90% detected once. General study results and limits: Normalized expansion of T-cell clones was also low for some nonresponders.

Concerning this clone: Its target is unknown.

This sequence was found in an adult with an advanced solid tumor such as melanoma, head and neck, liver or kidney cancer. This specimen was CD4+ or CD8+ T cells sorted from blood, taken in a trial of the OX40 agonist ivuxolimab. V and J are TRBV11-3 and TRBJ2-3, with D unclear. The CDR3 is CASSIAATEDTQYF. Here the CDR3 DNA reads TGTGCCAGCAGCATCGCGGCAACAGAGGATACGCAGTATTTT.